A selection of T cell receptor beta chains follows, all from one sample in a study of T cell changes during pregnancy in multiple sclerosis. Method: immunoSEQ multiplex PCR; TCRdb's copy keeps in-frame clones and lacks some. The profile shows about 130,000 clones, 90% to 96% of them singletons. The sequences come from peripheral blood, collected after pregnancy. The receptor source for this set is a female donor with multiple sclerosis, enrolled in a pregnancy study. CDR3s include the opening cysteine and the closing phenylalanine or tryptophan. Each record gives: CDR3 length, D gene, V gene, J gene, clone size, CDR3 protein, CDR3 DNA. A D gene is named only where the DNA matches it firmly. Size is omitted from some rows. Given values are once, few, many or a class for expanded clones.

CDR3 length: 14
D gene: .
V gene: TRBV5-4
J gene: TRBJ2-1
clone size: .
CDR3 protein: CASKAESSYNEQFF
CDR3 DNA: TGTGCCTCAAAAGCGGAAAGCTCCTACAATGAGCAGTTCTTC

CDR3 length: 19
D gene: TRBD1
V gene: TRBV19
J gene: TRBJ2-2
clone size: .
CDR3 protein: CASSRFTGQGAQNTGELFF
CDR3 DNA: TGTGCCAGTAGTCGCTTCACGGGACAGGGGGCGCAGAACACCGGGGAGCTGTTTTTT

CDR3 length: 15
D gene: TRBD2
V gene: TRBV2
J gene: TRBJ2-7
clone size: .
CDR3 protein: CASSENSGSFYEQYF
CDR3 DNA: TGTGCCAGCAGTGAAAATAGCGGGAGTTTCTACGAGCAGTACTTC

CDR3 length: 16
D gene: TRBD2
V gene: TRBV7-8
J gene: TRBJ2-7
clone size: .
CDR3 protein: CASSWELAGTDYEQYF
CDR3 DNA: TGTGCCAGCAGCTGGGAACTAGCGGGTACCGACTACGAGCAGTACTTC

CDR3 length: 15
D gene: TRBD2
V gene: TRBV4-2
J gene: TRBJ2-3
clone size: .
CDR3 protein: CASSLSGKGADTQYF
CDR3 DNA: TGTGCCAGCAGCCTGAGCGGGAAAGGCGCAGATACGCAGTATTTT

CDR3 length: 15
D gene: TRBD1
V gene: TRBV7-6
J gene: TRBJ2-2
clone size: .
CDR3 protein: CASSLVGQGYGELFF
CDR3 DNA: TGTGCCAGCAGCTTAGTGGGACAGGGGTACGGGGAGCTGTTTTTT

CDR3 length: 14
D gene: TRBD1
V gene: TRBV6-5
J gene: TRBJ1-5
clone size: .
CDR3 protein: CASSLTGGNQPQHF
CDR3 DNA: TGTGCCAGCAGTTTAACAGGGGGCAATCAGCCCCAGCATTTT

CDR3 length: 13
D gene: .
V gene: TRBV27
J gene: TRBJ1-1
clone size: .
CDR3 protein: CASSLWGVPEAFF
CDR3 DNA: TGTGCCAGCAGTTTATGGGGGGTCCCTGAAGCTTTCTTT

CDR3 length: 14
D gene: .
V gene: TRBV6-5
J gene: TRBJ2-7
clone size: .
CDR3 protein: CASRKAGSSYEQYF
CDR3 DNA: TGTGCCAGCAGAAAAGCGGGTAGCTCCTACGAGCAGTACTTC

CDR3 length: 16
D gene: TRBD2
V gene: TRBV28
J gene: TRBJ2-7
clone size: .
CDR3 protein: CASSPARLAGGSEQYF
CDR3 DNA: TGTGCCAGCAGTCCCGCTCGACTAGCGGGAGGCAGCGAGCAGTACTTC

CDR3 length: 14
D gene: .
V gene: TRBV5-1
J gene: TRBJ2-1
clone size: .
CDR3 protein: CASSLEGVYNEQFF
CDR3 DNA: TGCGCCAGCAGCTTGGAGGGGGTCTACAATGAGCAGTTCTTC

CDR3 length: 12
D gene: TRBD1
V gene: TRBV2
J gene: TRBJ1-1
clone size: .
CDR3 protein: CASLGTGIEAFF
CDR3 DNA: TGTGCCAGCCTGGGGACAGGGATTGAAGCTTTCTTT

CDR3 length: 13
D gene: .
V gene: TRBV7-2
J gene: TRBJ2-7
clone size: once
CDR3 protein: CASSFPGGYEQYF
CDR3 DNA: TGTGCCAGCAGCTTCCCCGGGGGCTACGAGCAGTACTTC

CDR3 length: 14
D gene: .
V gene: TRBV6-1
J gene: TRBJ1-2
clone size: .
CDR3 protein: CASSEGTGNYGYTF
CDR3 DNA: TGTGCCAGCAGTGAAGGAACAGGGAACTATGGCTACACCTTC

CDR3 length: 16
D gene: TRBD2
V gene: TRBV6-6
J gene: TRBJ2-7
clone size: .
CDR3 protein: CASSGPREGVSYEQYF
CDR3 DNA: TGTGCCAGCAGTGGCCCTCGGGAGGGGGTCTCCTACGAGCAGTACTTC

CDR3 length: 13
D gene: .
V gene: TRBV4-3
J gene: TRBJ2-3
clone size: .
CDR3 protein: CASSQGTGGTQYF
CDR3 DNA: TGCGCCAGCAGCCAGGGAACAGGCGGTACGCAGTATTTT

CDR3 length: 12
D gene: .
V gene: TRBV5-6
J gene: TRBJ2-7
clone size: .
CDR3 protein: CASSLGPGEQYF
CDR3 DNA: TGTGCCAGCAGCTTGGGCCCGGGTGAGCAGTACTTC

CDR3 length: 11
D gene: .
V gene: TRBV6-5
J gene: TRBJ1-2
clone size: .
CDR3 protein: CASTTGLGYTF
CDR3 DNA: TGTGCCAGCACTACAGGGTTGGGCTACACCTTC

CDR3 length: 15
D gene: TRBD2
V gene: TRBV15
J gene: TRBJ2-7
clone size: .
CDR3 protein: CATSRDPSGIYEQYF
CDR3 DNA: TGTGCCACCAGCAGAGATCCCAGCGGGATCTACGAGCAGTACTTC

CDR3 length: 15
D gene: TRBD2
V gene: TRBV5-1
J gene: TRBJ2-3
clone size: .
CDR3 protein: CASSLELAGTDTQYF
CDR3 DNA: TGCGCCAGCAGCTTGGAACTAGCGGGGACAGATACGCAGTATTTT

CDR3 length: 12
D gene: TRBD1
V gene: TRBV30
J gene: TRBJ2-5
clone size: .
CDR3 protein: CAWKGARETQYF
CDR3 DNA: TGTGCCTGGAAGGGGGCCCGGGAGACCCAGTACTTC

CDR3 length: 16
D gene: TRBD1
V gene: TRBV2
J gene: TRBJ1-5
clone size: .
CDR3 protein: CASSRIDRGIDQPQHF
CDR3 DNA: TGTGCCAGCAGTCGTATTGACAGGGGGATAGATCAGCCCCAGCATTTT

CDR3 length: 15
D gene: TRBD2
V gene: TRBV6-5
J gene: TRBJ2-1
clone size: .
CDR3 protein: CASSPLAGVINEQFF
CDR3 DNA: TGTGCCAGCAGCCCCCTAGCGGGAGTCATAAATGAGCAGTTCTTC

CDR3 length: 15
D gene: .
V gene: TRBV4-1
J gene: TRBJ2-7
clone size: .
CDR3 protein: CASSHLIGVSYEQYF
CDR3 DNA: TGCGCCAGCAGCCATCTGATAGGGGTAAGCTACGAGCAGTACTTC

CDR3 length: 12
D gene: .
V gene: TRBV28
J gene: TRBJ1-5
clone size: .
CDR3 protein: CASTRLIQPQHF
CDR3 DNA: TGTGCCAGCACCAGACTTATTCAGCCCCAGCATTTT

CDR3 length: 16
D gene: .
V gene: TRBV6-6
J gene: TRBJ1-5
clone size: .
CDR3 protein: CASTSGGGYSNQPQHF
CDR3 DNA: TGTGCCAGCACCTCAGGAGGAGGGTATAGCAATCAGCCCCAGCATTTT

CDR3 length: 14
D gene: .
V gene: TRBV7-9
J gene: TRBJ2-2
clone size: .
CDR3 protein: CASKEGRGTGELFF
CDR3 DNA: TGTGCCAGCAAGGAGGGCCGGGGGACCGGGGAGCTGTTTTTT

CDR3 length: 14
D gene: .
V gene: TRBV19
J gene: TRBJ1-1
clone size: .
CDR3 protein: CASSISGPNTEAFF
CDR3 DNA: TGTGCCAGTAGTATTTCAGGCCCGAACACTGAAGCTTTCTTT

CDR3 length: 15
D gene: .
V gene: TRBV14
J gene: TRBJ2-7
clone size: .
CDR3 protein: CASSQVISARYEQYF
CDR3 DNA: TGTGCCAGCAGCCAAGTGATTAGCGCCCGCTACGAGCAGTACTTC

CDR3 length: 15
D gene: .
V gene: TRBV6-6
J gene: TRBJ1-3
clone size: .
CDR3 protein: CASSYGGGLGNTIYF
CDR3 DNA: TGTGCCAGCAGTTACGGGGGGGGACTGGGAAACACCATATATTTT

CDR3 length: 14
D gene: .
V gene: TRBV11-2
J gene: TRBJ1-2
clone size: few
CDR3 protein: CASSPIGGNYGYTF
CDR3 DNA: TGTGCCAGCAGCCCTATCGGGGGTAACTATGGCTACACCTTC

CDR3 length: 14
D gene: TRBD2
V gene: TRBV5-1
J gene: TRBJ2-1
clone size: .
CDR3 protein: CASSSSGSGNEQFF
CDR3 DNA: TGCGCCAGCAGCTCTAGCGGGTCGGGAAATGAGCAGTTCTTC

CDR3 length: 15
D gene: TRBD1
V gene: TRBV5-4
J gene: TRBJ1-2
clone size: .
CDR3 protein: CASTGQGPLGYGYTF
CDR3 DNA: TGTGCCAGCACCGGACAGGGTCCCCTAGGCTATGGCTACACCTTC

CDR3 length: 15
D gene: .
V gene: TRBV19
J gene: TRBJ1-3
clone size: .
CDR3 protein: CASSMGLQAGNTIYF
CDR3 DNA: TGTGCCAGTAGTATGGGTCTTCAGGCTGGAAACACCATATATTTT

CDR3 length: 12
D gene: .
V gene: TRBV27
J gene: TRBJ2-2
clone size: .
CDR3 protein: CASRETAGELFF
CDR3 DNA: TGTGCCAGCAGAGAAACGGCCGGGGAGCTGTTTTTT

CDR3 length: 13
D gene: TRBD2
V gene: TRBV29-1
J gene: TRBJ2-7
clone size: .
CDR3 protein: CSVALSREGEQYF
CDR3 DNA: TGCAGCGTTGCTCTGTCCAGGGAGGGCGAGCAGTACTTC

CDR3 length: 16
D gene: TRBD1
V gene: TRBV6-6
J gene: TRBJ1-2
clone size: .
CDR3 protein: CANSPMQTGGPYGYTF
CDR3 DNA: TGTGCCAACAGTCCCATGCAGACAGGGGGCCCCTATGGCTACACCTTC

CDR3 length: 13
D gene: TRBD1
V gene: TRBV6-1
J gene: TRBJ1-1
clone size: .
CDR3 protein: CASSNPPGQVAFF
CDR3 DNA: TGTGCCAGCAGCAATCCTCCGGGACAGGTAGCTTTCTTT

CDR3 length: 15
D gene: .
V gene: TRBV5-4
J gene: TRBJ2-3
clone size: .
CDR3 protein: CASRPDSMSTDTQYF
CDR3 DNA: TGTGCCAGCAGGCCTGATAGTATGAGCACAGATACGCAGTATTTT

CDR3 length: 14
D gene: .
V gene: TRBV18
J gene: TRBJ2-7
clone size: once
CDR3 protein: CASSPVQASYEQYF
CDR3 DNA: TGTGCCAGCTCACCGGTACAGGCCTCCTACGAGCAGTACTTC

CDR3 length: 17
D gene: TRBD2
V gene: TRBV14
J gene: TRBJ2-1
clone size: .
CDR3 protein: CASSQPRLAGTRDEQFF
CDR3 DNA: TGTGCCAGCAGCCAACCCCGACTAGCGGGAACTCGGGATGAGCAGTTCTTC

CDR3 length: 16
D gene: TRBD2
V gene: TRBV4-1
J gene: TRBJ2-7
clone size: .
CDR3 protein: CASSQDRASGNYEQYF
CDR3 DNA: TGCGCCAGCAGCCAAGACAGGGCTAGCGGAAACTACGAGCAGTACTTC

CDR3 length: 14
D gene: .
V gene: TRBV27
J gene: TRBJ2-6
clone size: .
CDR3 protein: CASSSLSGANVLTF
CDR3 DNA: TGTGCCAGCAGTTCCCTCTCTGGGGCCAACGTCCTGACTTTC

CDR3 length: 16
D gene: TRBD2
V gene: TRBV5-1
J gene: TRBJ2-7
clone size: .
CDR3 protein: CASSHEGLAGPYEQYF
CDR3 DNA: TGCGCCAGCAGCCACGAGGGACTAGCGGGACCCTACGAGCAGTACTTC

CDR3 length: 17
D gene: TRBD1
V gene: TRBV7-9
J gene: TRBJ2-5
clone size: .
CDR3 protein: CASSGRYGTGRQETQYF
CDR3 DNA: TGTGCCAGCAGCGGAAGATACGGGACAGGCCGTCAAGAGACCCAGTACTTC

CDR3 length: 16
D gene: TRBD1
V gene: TRBV5-1
J gene: TRBJ2-1
clone size: .
CDR3 protein: CASSMGQGFSDNEQFF
CDR3 DNA: TGCGCCAGCAGCATGGGACAGGGATTCTCGGACAATGAGCAGTTCTTC

CDR3 length: 15
D gene: .
V gene: TRBV27
J gene: TRBJ2-3
clone size: .
CDR3 protein: CASSFMLATTDTQYF
CDR3 DNA: TGTGCCAGCAGTTTTATGTTAGCGACTACAGATACGCAGTATTTT

CDR3 length: 15
D gene: .
V gene: TRBV7-2
J gene: TRBJ1-2
clone size: .
CDR3 protein: CASSLEAGRDYGYTF
CDR3 DNA: TGTGCCAGCAGCTTAGAGGCAGGGAGGGACTATGGCTACACCTTC

CDR3 length: 10
D gene: .
V gene: TRBV29-1
J gene: TRBJ2-3
clone size: .
CDR3 protein: CSVRADTQYF
CDR3 DNA: TGCAGCGTCCGGGCAGATACGCAGTATTTT